This note documents a single T cell receptor (beta chain) sequence. Its antigen specificity is not known. Per-base qualities were not stored, and no clone one base away is much larger. These data are taken from a study of T cell changes during pregnancy in multiple sclerosis (dated by TCRdb to between 2018 and 2021). For the wider study: The study examined how the T cell repertoire changed over the course of pregnancy in women with multiple sclerosis.

Libraries were built with the immunoSEQ multiplex PCR assay. Drawn from immuneACCESS, this table holds only the in-frame rearrangements with V and J called that TCRdb kept. Clones are partly lost; checked studies trace under half to an unresolved V gene and leave the rest unexplained. The sample table records 60,000 or so clones; roughly nine tenths of these occur just once. The ten biggest clones cover about 2.3% of the sample. CDR1 and CDR2, per the germline V gene (reference sequence), are GTSNPN and SVGIG. A distance of 12 bases separates the germline ends of V and J, which lose 0 bases and 1 base respectively. From the cysteine through the phenylalanine, the CDR3 covers 16 amino acids. Only CDR3 DNA remains: 48 bases, in frame from the first base.

The V and J segments used are TRBV30 and TRBJ2-2; TRBD2 might be the D gene, on 6 matching bases. The sample consisted of peripheral blood, taken in the first trimester of pregnancy. This sequence was found in a female donor with multiple sclerosis, enrolled in a pregnancy study. The DNA reads TGTGCCTGGAGTGTACCAGGGCGGGGGAACACCGGGGAGCTGTTTTTT. Its translation reads: CAWSVPGRGNTGELFF.